This T cell receptor beta chain derives from a study of molecular identifiers for immune sequencing clone quantification. The CDR3 is made up of 16 amino acids. MiXCR was run by TCRdb on the PCR reads, yielding one entry per CDR3 protein. The sample has a few hundred thousand distinct CDR3 sequences, around 23% seen once. The gene calls are TRBV21-1 and TRBJ1-4; the tabulated D call, TRBD1, remains unverified against the DNA. TRBV21-1 is a pseudogene locus. Sample: naive CD8+ T cells from blood, with Jurkat cell RNA spiked in. As to subset: FACS-sorted CD8+CD4-CCR7+CD45RA+ naive T cells. The TCR originated in a human donor in good health. Some libraries in this study had Jurkat cell RNA spiked in. The CDR3 DNA reads as TGTGCCAGCAGCAAAGCGCCCGGGGGGCACGGTGAAAAACTGTTTTTT. This sequence encodes CASSKAPGGHGEKLFF.